The clone carrying this T cell receptor (beta chain) has a handful of counts. This sample was included in a study of blood T cell repertoires in COVID-19. The data were produced by immunoSEQ multiplex PCR, yet TCRdb's version contains in-frame clones alone and is incomplete. The repertoire includes about 180,000 clones, about four fifths of them detected once, and roughly 6.8% sits in the top ten. This TCR derives from a man between 65 and 85 years old with active or convalescent COVID-19. The sequenced sample consisted of peripheral blood.

For the CDR3, the DNA is TGTGCCTGGAGTTTACAGGGGGTAGGAAGTGAAGCTTTCTTT. It yields the protein CAWSLQGVGSEAFF. The chain employs TRBV30 and TRBJ1-1; 8 nucleotides match TRBD1. There are 14 residues in the CDR3. In germline, CDR1 is GTSNPN, CDR2 SVGIG (reference sequence). V lost 2 bases, J lost 7 bases, and 9 bases stayed unmatched.